The source of this TCR beta chain is a study of siplizumab effects on memory and regulatory T cells (dated by TCRdb to the late 2010s). With regard to the full study: The study looked at the effect of siplizumab, an anti-CD2 antibody, on alloreactive T-cell subsets in allogeneic mixed lymphocyte reactions made from human PBMCs.

The CDR3 starts with the cysteine, ends with the phenylalanine, and has 14 residues. Of all the DNA, just the CDR3 is kept, 42 bases in frame from base 1. CDR1 and CDR2 were assigned from the germline V gene as WSHSY and SAAADI. V loses 0 bases, J loses 4 bases, and the germline ends lie 10 bases apart. Findings and caveats that apply to the study as a whole: Among mappable alloreactive CD4+ clones, the Treg-derived fraction averaged about 75% with siplizumab versus 26.9% in control reactions. The cumulative frequency of alloreactive sequences that could be traced back to unstimulated CD4+ memory T cells was significantly reduced by siplizumab. Whether proliferating Tregs from siplizumab cultures were suppressive was not functionally confirmed. Unstimulated naive T cells appeared more diverse than memory T cells, and naive cells seemed to contribute substantially to the alloresponse. Because sequences below about 10^-5 frequency were poorly captured, only a minor fraction of alloreactive clones could be mapped to unstimulated subsets. About 75-97% of proliferating CD4+ or CD8+ clones could not be given a naive or memory phenotype.

Concerning this clone itself: Its antigen remains undetermined. Base qualities are not at hand, and no much larger clone is one base apart.

Sorted unstimulated T cells and proliferating T cells recovered from mixed lymphocyte reactions underwent TCRbeta CDR3 sequencing. Fresh whole blood from fewer than 12 HLA-typed healthy donors was used to isolate PBMCs. The method behind the library was the immunoSEQ multiplex PCR assay. The deep sequencing platform assayed around 10^5 TCR templates per sample. Genomic DNA extracted from sorted T cells was the material used for TCRbeta CDR3 sequencing. Regarding the original processing steps: Clonal analysis of TCRbeta CDR3 data was done in the R programming language. Alloreactive CD4+ and CD8+ clones were defined by comparing unstimulated samples with post-reaction CFSE-low samples. Regulatory or non-regulatory origin of alloreactive CD4+ clones was assigned by matching sequences to the sorted unstimulated Treg and non-Treg repertoires. TCRdb stores this immuneACCESS table with in-frame sequences only. Part of the clones is absent; in the studies checked, under half of the shortfall reflects unresolved V genes, and no reason is known for the rest. D and trimming were read from the DNA, whereas the V and J calls and clone size are those reported in that table. The table for this sample lists around 95,000 clones; more than 90% of them were counted only once. The ten largest clones take up 0.14% to 0.15% of the sample.

Sequencing was carried out using CD4+ T cells sorted from blood. The chain is encoded by TRBV10-2 joined to TRBJ2-7; the D gene is not confidently resolved. The TCR was taken from a human donor in good health. The nucleotides are TGCGCCAGCAGTGAGTCGGATGGGGTTTACGAGCAGTACTTC. Its amino acids are CASSESDGVYEQYF.